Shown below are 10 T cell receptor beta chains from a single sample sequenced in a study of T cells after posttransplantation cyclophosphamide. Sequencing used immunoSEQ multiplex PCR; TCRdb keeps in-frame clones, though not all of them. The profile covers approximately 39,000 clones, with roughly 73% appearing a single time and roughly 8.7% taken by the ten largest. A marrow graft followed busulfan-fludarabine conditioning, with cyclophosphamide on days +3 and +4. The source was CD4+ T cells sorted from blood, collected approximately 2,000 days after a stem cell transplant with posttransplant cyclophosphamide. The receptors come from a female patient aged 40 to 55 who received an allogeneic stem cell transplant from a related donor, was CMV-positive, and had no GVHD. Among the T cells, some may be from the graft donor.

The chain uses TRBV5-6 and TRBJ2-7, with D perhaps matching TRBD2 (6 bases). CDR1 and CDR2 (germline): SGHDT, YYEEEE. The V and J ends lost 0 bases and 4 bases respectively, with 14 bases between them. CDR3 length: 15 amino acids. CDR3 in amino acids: CASSLGGRRGYEQYF. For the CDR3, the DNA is TGTGCCAGCAGCTTGGGTGGGAGGAGGGGATACGAGCAGTACTTC.

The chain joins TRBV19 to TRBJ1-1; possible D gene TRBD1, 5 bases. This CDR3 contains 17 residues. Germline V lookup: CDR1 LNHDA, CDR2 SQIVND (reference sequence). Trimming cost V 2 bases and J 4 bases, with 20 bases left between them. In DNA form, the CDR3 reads TGTGCCAGTAGTATACCCCCAGGAGCGGGGGGGAGCACTGAAGCTTTCTTT. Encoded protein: CASSIPPGAGGSTEAFF.

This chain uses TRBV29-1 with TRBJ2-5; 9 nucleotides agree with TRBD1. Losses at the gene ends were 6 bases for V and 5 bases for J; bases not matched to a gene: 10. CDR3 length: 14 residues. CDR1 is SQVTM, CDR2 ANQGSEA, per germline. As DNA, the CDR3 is TGCAGCGTGACCGGAGGGGGGACAGGGGAGACCCAGTACTTC. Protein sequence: CSVTGGGTGETQYF.

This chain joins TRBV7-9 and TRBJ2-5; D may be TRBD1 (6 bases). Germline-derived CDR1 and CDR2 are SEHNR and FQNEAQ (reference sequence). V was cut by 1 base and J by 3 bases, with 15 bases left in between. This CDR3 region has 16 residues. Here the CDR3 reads CASSLGYRDGKETQYF. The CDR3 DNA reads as TGTGCCAGCAGCTTAGGGTACAGGGACGGAAAAGAGACCCAGTACTTC.

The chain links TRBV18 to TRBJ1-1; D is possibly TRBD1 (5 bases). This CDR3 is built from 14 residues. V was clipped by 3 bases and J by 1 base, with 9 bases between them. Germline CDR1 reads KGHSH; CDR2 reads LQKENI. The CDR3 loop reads CASSPRGGNTEAFF. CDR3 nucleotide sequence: TGTGCCAGCTCACCGCGCGGGGGGAACACTGAAGCTTTCTTT.

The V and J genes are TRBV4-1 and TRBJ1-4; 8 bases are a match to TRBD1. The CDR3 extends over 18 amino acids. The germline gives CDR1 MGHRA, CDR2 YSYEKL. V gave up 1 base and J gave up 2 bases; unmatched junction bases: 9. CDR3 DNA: TGCGCCAGCAGCCAAGCCTCCAGGGGGCGGCGGACTAATGAAAAACTGTTTTTT. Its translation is CASSQASRGRRTNEKLFF.

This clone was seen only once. Here the CDR3 reads CAAGTGHEKLFF. The CDR3 region has the DNA TGTGCCGCGGGGACAGGGCATGAAAAACTGTTTTTT. The chain carries TRBV2 and TRBJ1-4; 9 bases align to TRBD1. V shed 11 bases, J shed 6 bases, and the junction held 4 bases outside the gene matches. The CDR3 extends over 12 amino acids. Germline V gene sequence: CDR1 SNHLY, CDR2 FYNNEI.

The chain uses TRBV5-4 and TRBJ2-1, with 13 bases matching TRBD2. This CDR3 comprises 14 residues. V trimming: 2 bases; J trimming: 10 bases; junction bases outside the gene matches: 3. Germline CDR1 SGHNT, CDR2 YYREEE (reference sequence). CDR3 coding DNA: TGTGCCAGCAGCTTCATGACTAGCGGGGGGGAGCAGTTCTTC. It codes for CASSFMTSGGEQFF.

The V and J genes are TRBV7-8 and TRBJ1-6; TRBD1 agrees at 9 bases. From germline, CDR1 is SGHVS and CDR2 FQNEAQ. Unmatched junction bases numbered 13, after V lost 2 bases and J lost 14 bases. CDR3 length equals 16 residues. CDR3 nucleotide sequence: TGTGCCAGCAGCTTAATAGCGGGACAGGGATTTGTCGCCCTCCACTTT. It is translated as CASSLIAGQGFVALHF.

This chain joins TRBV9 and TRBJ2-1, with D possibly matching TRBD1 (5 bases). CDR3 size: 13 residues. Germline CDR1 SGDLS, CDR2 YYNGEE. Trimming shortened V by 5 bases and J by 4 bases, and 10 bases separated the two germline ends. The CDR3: CASSQTGYNEQFF. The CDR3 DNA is TGTGCCAGCAGTCAAACAGGTTACAATGAGCAGTTCTTC.